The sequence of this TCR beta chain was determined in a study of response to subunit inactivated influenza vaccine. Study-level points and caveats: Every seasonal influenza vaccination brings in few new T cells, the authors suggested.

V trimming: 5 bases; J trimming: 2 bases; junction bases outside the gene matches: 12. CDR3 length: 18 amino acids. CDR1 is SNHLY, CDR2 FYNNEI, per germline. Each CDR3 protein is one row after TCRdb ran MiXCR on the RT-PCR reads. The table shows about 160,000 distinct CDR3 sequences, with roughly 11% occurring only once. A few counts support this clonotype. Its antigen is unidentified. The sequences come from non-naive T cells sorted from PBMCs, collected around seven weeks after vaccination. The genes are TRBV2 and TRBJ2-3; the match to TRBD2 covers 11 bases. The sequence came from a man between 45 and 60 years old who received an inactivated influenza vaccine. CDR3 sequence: CASSYLAGGGVHTDTQYF. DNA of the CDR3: TGTGCCAGCAGTTATCTAGCGGGAGGAGGGGTACACACAGATACGCAGTATTTT.